The 16 T cell receptor beta chains below all came from one sample that was sequenced in a study of shared clonotypes between healthy human individuals. This table comes from immunoSEQ multiplex PCR, and its TCRdb copy is limited to in-frame clones, with some not included. This sample has about 2.4 million clones, with approximately 94% found just once. The sequenced sample consisted of naive CD4+ T cells from PBMCs. Subset: CD45RA+ positively selected. The source is a man between 18 and 35 years old in good health. Some clones in this sample may be carry-over from other donors' samples.

The CDR3 loop reads CASRLTARMYEQYF. CDR3 nucleotides: TGTGCAAGTCGCTTAACGGCCCGGATGTACGAGCAGTACTTC. The rearrangement uses TRBV12-2 and TRBJ2-7. TRBV12-2 is a pseudogene segment. The CDR3 contains 14 residues.

The chain links TRBV7-2 to TRBJ2-6; D gene uncertain. Trimming stripped 5 bases from V and 0 bases from J, with 5 bases between. CDR3 length equals 14 residues. Germline values: CDR1 SGHTA, CDR2 FQGNSA. The DNA of the CDR3 is TGTGCCAGCAGCCCCAACTCTGGGGCCAACGTCCTGACTTTC. Translated, it gives CASSPNSGANVLTF.

This chain uses TRBV7-2 with TRBJ2-7, with a possible D match to TRBD1 (6 bases). Germline loops: CDR1 SGHTA, CDR2 FQGNSA. CDR3 length equals 16 residues. The V and J ends lost 5 bases and 3 bases respectively, with 20 bases between them. The CDR3: CASSPTLGALNYEQYF. In nucleotides, the CDR3 is TGTGCCAGCAGCCCCACCCTGGGGGCCTTGAACTACGAGCAGTACTTC.

The rearrangement links TRBV28 to TRBJ2-7; either TRBD1 or TRBD2 may supply D (6 bases each). The CDR3 consists of 14 residues. V was cut by 8 bases and J by 2 bases, with 16 bases left in between. CDR1 and CDR2 from the germline V gene are MDHEN and SYDVKM. DNA of the CDR3: TGTGCCAGCGGGACTCCTGGGACACCCTACGAGCAGTACTTC. Protein sequence: CASGTPGTPYEQYF. Combining the CDR3 with reference TRBV28 and TRBJ2-7 gives the whole variable domain DVKVTQSSRYLVKRTGEKVFLECVQDMDHENMFWYRQDPGLGLRLIYFSYDVKMKEKGDIPEGYSVSREKKERFSLILESASTNQTSMYLCASGTPGTPYEQYFGPGTRLTVT.

The J gene is TRBJ2-5, the V gene TRBV15; a possible D gene is TRBD2 (5 bases). Trimming took 2 bases from V and 4 from J, leaving 5 bases between them. The germline CDR1 and CDR2 sequences are LNHNV and YYDKDF (reference sequence). This CDR3 region has 12 residues. This CDR3 is CATSRRGETQYF. In nucleotides, the CDR3 is TGTGCCACCAGCAGACGGGGAGAGACCCAGTACTTC.

The chain links TRBV19 to TRBJ2-1, with 11 bases fitting TRBD2. With V trimmed by 5 bases and J by 2 bases, 5 bases remained unmatched. Germline assignment: CDR1 LNHDA and CDR2 SQIVND (reference sequence). This CDR3 has 16 residues. The CDR3 spells CASSPLAGGPYNEQFF. The CDR3 DNA reads TGTGCCAGTAGTCCCTTAGCGGGAGGGCCCTACAATGAGCAGTTCTTC.

The chain has TRBV27 and TRBJ1-2; no reliable D call. This CDR3 has 16 amino acids. Germline-derived CDR1 and CDR2 are MNHEY and SMNVEV (reference sequence). V dropped 5 bases and J dropped 2 bases, with 18 bases sitting between them. CDR3 loop: CASSPARGPINYGYTF. The CDR3 DNA reads as TGTGCCAGCAGTCCGGCTAGAGGACCCATCAACTATGGCTACACCTTC.

The chain is built from TRBV6-5 and TRBJ1-1; TRBD1 might be the D (6 bases). The CDR3 has 14 amino acids. V gave up 4 bases and J gave up 2 bases, with 11 bases separating them. Germline CDR1 is MNHEY and CDR2 is SVGAGI. The CDR3 bases are TGTGCCAGCAGTTCCCAGGACAGCAACACTGAAGCTTTCTTT. This sequence encodes CASSSQDSNTEAFF.

V gene TRBV7-3 combines with J gene TRBJ2-3; 14 bases fit TRBD2. The germline CDR1 and CDR2 sequences are SGHTA and FQGTGA. V dropped 5 bases and J dropped 6; count of bases not matched to a gene: 1. The CDR3 has 14 residues. CDR3 loop: CASSRTSGRDTQYF. CDR3 coding DNA: TGTGCCAGCAGCCGGACTAGCGGGAGGGATACGCAGTATTTT.

The genes are TRBV6-5 and TRBJ2-5; TRBD1 might be the D (5 bases). CDR1 and CDR2 from the germline V gene are MNHEY and SVGAGI. This CDR3 is built from 15 residues. The V gene lost 3 bases and the J gene lost 1 base, with 12 bases spanning the gap. The CDR3 coding sequence is TGTGCCAGCAGTTATCGGTTCGACAGCCAAGAGACCCAGTACTTC. It specifies CASSYRFDSQETQYF.

This chain joins TRBV30 and TRBJ2-7; D is unresolved. The germline gives CDR1 GTSNPN, CDR2 SVGIG (reference sequence). With 4 bases removed from V and 2 bases from J, the gap between germline ends came to 9 bases. The CDR3 totals 12 residues. The CDR3 DNA follows: TGTGCCTGGATCAGTTTTACCTACGAGCAGTACTTC. It specifies CAWISFTYEQYF.

The gene calls are TRBV29-1 and TRBJ1-1; no clear D gene. CDR1 and CDR2 (germline): SQVTM, ANQGSEA. V gave up 2 bases and J gave up 1 base, with 8 bases separating them. This CDR3 has 13 residues. CDR3 DNA sequence: TGCAGCGTTGAAATCCAACAGAACACTGAAGCTTTCTTT. Protein product: CSVEIQQNTEAFF.

The V and J genes are TRBV7-2 and TRBJ1-2; the D gene is possibly TRBD1 (5 bases). Trimming took off 4 bases at V and 5 bases at J, with 11 bases between the two ends. There are 13 residues in the CDR3. Germline V gives CDR1 SGHTA, CDR2 FQGNSA. The chain's CDR3 is CASSSTGRYGYTF. CDR3 nucleotide sequence: TGTGCCAGCAGCTCCACAGGCCGTTATGGCTACACCTTC.

V is TRBV15 and J is TRBJ2-7; D perhaps matches TRBD2 (6 bases). V gave up 3 bases and J gave up 6 bases, with 18 bases separating them. This CDR3 is built from 15 residues. Germline V lookup: CDR1 LNHNV, CDR2 YYDKDF (reference sequence). The CDR3 DNA follows: TGTGCCACCAGCAGGGACCCGGGGGTAGGTTCCGAGCAGTACTTC. This sequence encodes CATSRDPGVGSEQYF.

A remark on this clone: Other DNA sequences from this sample encode an identical CDR3 as well. This chain joins TRBV5-4 and TRBJ2-1, with 11 bases that match TRBD2. The V segment lost 3 bases and the J segment 3 bases; nucleotides outside the gene matches: 2. This CDR3 has 15 residues. Germline CDR1 reads SGHNT; CDR2 reads YYREEE (reference sequence). The CDR3 bases are TGTGCCAGCAGCTCGGGACTAGCGGTCTACAATGAGCAGTTCTTC. Its translation: CASSSGLAVYNEQFF.

The rearrangement links TRBV29-1 to TRBJ1-1, with 12 bases that match TRBD1. The CDR3 length is 15 residues. Germline CDR1 SQVTM, CDR2 ANQGSEA. Unmatched junction bases numbered 9, after V lost 6 bases and J lost 4 bases. CDR3 sequence reads: CSVGDRGQRGTEAFF. The CDR3, as DNA: TGCAGCGTCGGGGACAGGGGGCAGAGGGGCACTGAAGCTTTCTTT.